These 15 T cell receptor beta chains share one sample of origin, sequenced in a study of cytomegalovirus exposure and HLA in healthy donors. The PCR made use of 60 Vbeta and 13 Jbeta primers. Here immunoSEQ multiplex PCR was the method, and the copy in TCRdb shows in-frame clones only, minus some. The repertoire has approximately 150,000 clones, around 73% of them found once; the top ten carry about 3.2%. The material sequenced was PBMCs. The source is a female donor in good health and CMV-seronegative.

A few counts support this clone. This chain links TRBV19 with TRBJ1-5, with no clear D. The CDR3 is 15 amino acids. CDR1 LNHDA and CDR2 SQIVND come from the germline V gene (reference sequence). Trimming took off 3 bases at V and 3 bases at J, with 12 bases between the two ends. The CDR3 sequence: CASSMRSPFNQPQHF. CDR3 DNA: TGTGCCAGTAGTATGAGGTCACCCTTCAATCAGCCCCAGCATTTT.

The chain couples TRBV6-4 to TRBJ1-6, with TRBD1 matching 9 bases. The trim removed 6 bases at V and 7 bases at J, leaving 4 bases unmatched. CDR1 and CDR2 from the germline V gene are MRHNA and SNTAGT. The CDR3 runs to 14 residues. Written as DNA, the CDR3 is TGTGCCAGCAGGGGACAGGGACCGAATTCACCCCTCCACTTT. It encodes CASRGQGPNSPLHF.

This chain links TRBV13 with TRBJ2-1; the D gene is possibly TRBD1 (6 bases). CDR3 size: 14 residues. V was trimmed by 8 bases and J by 5 bases, leaving 16 bases between them. Germline CDR1 reads PRHDT; CDR2 reads FYEKMQ (reference sequence). The CDR3 nucleotides are TGTGCCAGCGTACACCAAAGGGGGAACAATGAGCAGTTCTTC. Encoded protein: CASVHQRGNNEQFF.

The CDR3 DNA sequence: TGTGCCAGCAGCTTGGCGCCGGGGACTAATGAAAAACTGTTTTTT. This sequence encodes CASSLAPGTNEKLFF. This rearrangement joins TRBV5-4 to TRBJ1-4; D is unresolved. The CDR3 is 15 amino acids. V lost 0 bases to trimming and J lost 2 bases, with 8 bases between them. Germline V gene data show CDR1 as SGHNT and CDR2 as YYREEE (reference sequence).

This chain joins TRBV9 and TRBJ2-2; TRBD2 agrees at 7 bases. Germline V lookup: CDR1 SGDLS, CDR2 YYNGEE. The CDR3 covers 15 residues. With V trimmed by 6 bases and J by 2 bases, 7 bases remained unmatched. CDR3 coding DNA: TGTGCCAGCAACCCCTGGGGACTAAACACCGGGGAGCTGTTTTTT. Its protein is CASNPWGLNTGELFF.

This clone has a handful of counts. The rearrangement links TRBV28 to TRBJ2-1; 8 bases line up with TRBD2. From germline, CDR1 is MDHEN and CDR2 SYDVKM. CDR3 length equals 21 residues. Germline trimming cut 5 bases from V and 2 bases from J; bases unmatched to any gene: 23. In nucleotides, the CDR3 is TGTGCCAGCAGTACCCCGTGGAGCGGGAGTATCTATGGCAACACCTACAATGAGCAGTTCTTC. Its translation is CASSTPWSGSIYGNTYNEQFF.

V usage is TRBV30 and J usage is TRBJ1-2, with 7 bases identical to TRBD1. The length of the CDR3 is 16 residues. The germline V gene has CDR1 GTSNPN and CDR2 SVGIG (reference sequence). Trimming at V came to 1 base and at J to 2 bases, leaving 10 bases not matched to a gene. CDR3 loop: CAWSASQGNRNYGYTF. CDR3 DNA: TGTGCCTGGAGTGCATCACAGGGGAACAGGAACTATGGCTACACCTTC.

The V gene is TRBV19, the J gene TRBJ1-6; the D is unclear. The CDR3 spans 11 residues. Trimming took off 9 bases at V and 8 bases at J, with 8 bases between the two ends. The germline CDR1 and CDR2 sequences are LNHDA and SQIVND (reference sequence). CDR3 region: CASLDYSPLHF. The CDR3 nucleotides are TGTGCCAGCTTAGATTATTCACCCCTCCACTTT.

This clone was seen a handful of times. The V call is TRBV4-2, the J call TRBJ1-3; TRBD1 matches 8 bases. CDR1 is LGHNA, CDR2 YNFKEQ, per germline. Trimming cost V 0 bases and J 0 bases; bases outside gene matches: 16. The CDR3 length is 21 residues. Here the CDR3 reads CASSQEKIARGRVSSGNTIYF. The CDR3 DNA reads as TGTGCCAGCAGCCAAGAGAAGATTGCCAGGGGGCGGGTGAGCTCTGGAAACACCATATATTTT.

The chain has TRBV19 and TRBJ1-1; D is possibly TRBD1 (5 bases). Between the trimmed V and J ends, which lost 9 bases and 0 bases, there was a span of 14 bases. The CDR3 is 14 amino acids. CDR1 LNHDA and CDR2 SQIVND come from the germline V gene (reference sequence). The CDR3: CASQSGGLNTEAFF. The CDR3, as DNA: TGTGCCAGCCAATCCGGGGGTTTGAACACTGAAGCTTTCTTT.

The chain couples TRBV7-9 to TRBJ2-2, with TRBD2 identical over 11 bases. Germline trimming cut 4 bases from V and 2 bases from J; bases unmatched to any gene: 12. Germline V gene lookup returns CDR1 SEHNR and CDR2 FQNEAQ (reference sequence). There are 19 residues in the CDR3. This CDR3 is CASSSTMGLAVSNTGELFF. The CDR3 DNA reads TGTGCCAGCAGCTCGACCATGGGACTAGCGGTTTCTAACACCGGGGAGCTGTTTTTT.

This chain links TRBV19 with TRBJ2-3; D perhaps matches TRBD1 (6 bases). CDR1 and CDR2 from the germline V gene are LNHDA and SQIVND (reference sequence). The CDR3 covers 13 residues. V shed 7 bases and J shed 2 bases, with 10 bases lying between them. CDR3 in DNA: TGTGCCAGTATGGACAGCCCCACAGATACGCAGTATTTT. Translating gives CASMDSPTDTQYF.

V and J are TRBV2 and TRBJ2-3; D gene unclear. Trimming took 2 bases from V and 1 from J, leaving 16 bases between them. CDR1 and CDR2 from the germline V gene are SNHLY and FYNNEI. The CDR3 has 17 amino acids. The CDR3 DNA follows: TGTGCCAGCAGTGAATCGCTTACGACACTGGGCACAGATACGCAGTATTTT. Its translation is CASSESLTTLGTDTQYF. The whole variable domain, filled in from reference TRBV2 and TRBJ2-3, reads EPEVTQTPSHQVTQMGQEVILRCVPISNHLYFYWYRQILGQKVEFLVSFYNNEISEKSEIFDDQFSVERPDGSNFTLKIRSTKLEDSAMYFCASSESLTTLGTDTQYFGPGTRLTVL.

The chain links TRBV5-6 to TRBJ2-2; TRBD1 agrees at 9 bases. With V trimmed by 3 bases and J by 3 bases, 3 bases remained unmatched. The germline V gene encodes CDR1 SGHDT and CDR2 YYEEEE. This CDR3 spans 15 amino acids. The CDR3 sequence: CASSWDRADTGELFF. In DNA form, the CDR3 reads TGTGCCAGCAGCTGGGACAGGGCGGACACCGGGGAGCTGTTTTTT.

The chain is built from TRBV7-2 and TRBJ1-1; no clear D. There are 15 residues in the CDR3. V shed 0 bases and J shed 0 bases, with 8 bases lying between them. Germline CDR1 and CDR2: SGHTA and FQGNSA. The CDR3 region is CASSLAQAMNTEAFF. CDR3 DNA: TGTGCCAGCAGCTTAGCGCAGGCCATGAACACTGAAGCTTTCTTT.